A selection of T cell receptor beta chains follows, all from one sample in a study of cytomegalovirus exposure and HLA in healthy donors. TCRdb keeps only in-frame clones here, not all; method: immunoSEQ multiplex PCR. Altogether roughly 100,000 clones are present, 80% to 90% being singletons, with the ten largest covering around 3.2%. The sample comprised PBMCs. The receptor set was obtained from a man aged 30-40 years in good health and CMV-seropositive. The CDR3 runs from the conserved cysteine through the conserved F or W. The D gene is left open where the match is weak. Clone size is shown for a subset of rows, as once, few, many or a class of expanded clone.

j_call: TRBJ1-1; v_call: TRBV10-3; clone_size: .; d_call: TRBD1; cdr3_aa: CAISPTGLNTEAFF; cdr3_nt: TGTGCCATCAGCCCGACAGGGTTGAACACTGAAGCTTTCTTT
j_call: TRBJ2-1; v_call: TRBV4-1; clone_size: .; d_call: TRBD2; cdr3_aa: CASSQERLAGASFVDEQFF; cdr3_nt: TGCGCCAGCAGCCAAGAGAGACTAGCGGGAGCTTCGTTCGTTGATGAGCAGTTCTTC
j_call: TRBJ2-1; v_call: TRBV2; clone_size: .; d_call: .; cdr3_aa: CASKGETEQFF; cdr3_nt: TGTGCCAGCAAGGGGGAGACTGAGCAGTTCTTC
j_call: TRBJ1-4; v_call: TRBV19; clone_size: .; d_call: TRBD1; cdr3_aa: CASKQGVGEKLFF; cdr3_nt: TGTGCCAGTAAACAGGGGGTCGGTGAAAAACTGTTTTTT
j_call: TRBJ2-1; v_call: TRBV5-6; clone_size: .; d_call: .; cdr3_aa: CASSLLGGDPLNEQFF; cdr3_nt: TGTGCCAGCAGCTTGCTCGGCGGGGATCCCCTCAATGAGCAGTTCTTC
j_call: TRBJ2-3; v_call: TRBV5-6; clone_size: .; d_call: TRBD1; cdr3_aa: CASSLSIGTGATDTQYF; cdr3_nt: TGTGCCAGCAGCTTGAGTATCGGGACAGGGGCCACAGATACGCAGTATTTT
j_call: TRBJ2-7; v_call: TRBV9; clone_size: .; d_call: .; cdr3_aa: CASSVGQGGLANEQYF; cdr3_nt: TGTGCCAGCAGCGTAGGACAGGGAGGCCTTGCCAACGAGCAGTACTTC
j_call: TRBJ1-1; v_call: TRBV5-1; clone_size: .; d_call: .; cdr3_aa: CASSLDGGVRRSTEAFF; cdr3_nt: TGCGCCAGCAGCTTGGATGGAGGGGTCCGGAGGAGCACTGAAGCTTTCTTT
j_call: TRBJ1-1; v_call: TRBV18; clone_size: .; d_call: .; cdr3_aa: CASSPRQNTEAFF; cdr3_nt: TGTGCCAGCTCACCACGTCAGAACACTGAAGCTTTCTTT
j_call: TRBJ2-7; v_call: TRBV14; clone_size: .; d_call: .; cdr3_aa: CASSQLGGRPGGEQYF; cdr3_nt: TGTGCCAGCAGCCAATTGGGCGGGAGACCAGGGGGCGAGCAGTACTTC
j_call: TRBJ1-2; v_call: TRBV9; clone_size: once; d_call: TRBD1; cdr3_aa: CASSSRPGTGGRGYTF; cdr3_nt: TGTGCCAGCAGCTCCCGTCCCGGGACAGGGGGTCGTGGCTACACCTTC
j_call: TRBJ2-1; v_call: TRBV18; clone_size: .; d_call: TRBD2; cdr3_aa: CASSPSLAGVSNEQFF; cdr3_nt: TGTGCCAGCTCACCAAGTCTAGCGGGAGTTAGCAATGAGCAGTTCTTC
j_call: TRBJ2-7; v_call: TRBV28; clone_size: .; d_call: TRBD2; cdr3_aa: CASTFGGGPSYEQYF; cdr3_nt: TGTGCCAGCACTTTCGGGGGAGGGCCCTCCTACGAGCAGTACTTC
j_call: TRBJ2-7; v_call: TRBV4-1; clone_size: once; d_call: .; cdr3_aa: CASSPLTDTTEEQYF; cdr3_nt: TGCGCCAGCAGCCCCCTGACCGACACCACGGAAGAGCAGTACTTC
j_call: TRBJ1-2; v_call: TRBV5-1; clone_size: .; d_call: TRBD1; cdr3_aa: CASSQIGRTGSTGYTF; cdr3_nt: TGCGCCAGCAGCCAAATCGGACGGACAGGGAGTACTGGCTACACCTTC
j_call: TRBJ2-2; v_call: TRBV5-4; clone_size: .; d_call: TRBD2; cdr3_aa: CASSLGGGPSGELFF; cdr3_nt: TGTGCCAGCAGCTTGGGGGGAGGGCCAAGCGGGGAGCTGTTTTTT
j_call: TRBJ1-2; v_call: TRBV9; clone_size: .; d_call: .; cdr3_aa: CASTDGSWNRENYGYTF; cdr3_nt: TGTGCCAGCACCGATGGGTCTTGGAACAGGGAGAACTATGGCTACACCTTC
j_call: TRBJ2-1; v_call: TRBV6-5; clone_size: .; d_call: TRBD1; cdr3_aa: CASTVGTGYNEQFF; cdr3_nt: TGTGCCAGCACCGTCGGGACAGGTTACAATGAGCAGTTCTTC
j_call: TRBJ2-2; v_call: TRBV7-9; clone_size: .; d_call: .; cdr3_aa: CASSYGSNTGELFF; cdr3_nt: TGTGCCAGCAGCTACGGGAGTAACACCGGGGAGCTGTTTTTT
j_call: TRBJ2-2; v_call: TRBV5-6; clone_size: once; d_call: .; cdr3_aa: CASSLGGLNTGELFF; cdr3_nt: TGTGCCAGCAGCTTGGGGGGGCTGAACACCGGGGAGCTGTTTTTT
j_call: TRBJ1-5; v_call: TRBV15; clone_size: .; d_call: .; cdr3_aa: CATSSDYDMGQPQHF; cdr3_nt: TGTGCCACCAGCAGTGACTATGACATGGGTCAGCCCCAGCATTTT
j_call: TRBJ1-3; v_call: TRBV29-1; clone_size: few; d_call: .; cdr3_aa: CSVCWTAGNTIYF; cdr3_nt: TGCAGCGTTTGCTGGACAGCTGGAAACACCATATATTTT
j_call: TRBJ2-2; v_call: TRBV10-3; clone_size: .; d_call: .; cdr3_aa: CAIKEANTGELFF; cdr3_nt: TGTGCCATCAAGGAGGCAAACACCGGGGAGCTGTTTTTT
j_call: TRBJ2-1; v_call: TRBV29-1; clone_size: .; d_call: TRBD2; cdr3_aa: CSVEDRGGSGEQFF; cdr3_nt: TGCAGCGTTGAAGATCGCGGCGGGAGTGGTGAGCAGTTCTTC
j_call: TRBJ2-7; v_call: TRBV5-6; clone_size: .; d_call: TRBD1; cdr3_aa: CASSYPGTGYYEQYF; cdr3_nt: TGTGCCAGCAGCTATCCCGGGACAGGTTATTACGAGCAGTACTTC
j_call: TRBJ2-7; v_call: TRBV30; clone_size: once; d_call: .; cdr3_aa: CAWSTTGYYEQYF; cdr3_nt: TGTGCCTGGAGTACAACAGGGTACTACGAGCAGTACTTC
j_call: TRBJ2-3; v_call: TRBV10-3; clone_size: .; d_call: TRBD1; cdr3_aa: CAITPGGTQYF; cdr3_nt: TGTGCCATCACCCCAGGGGGCACGCAGTATTTT
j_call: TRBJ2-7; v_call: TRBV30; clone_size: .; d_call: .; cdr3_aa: CAWSVRGQIGYEQYF; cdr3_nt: TGTGCCTGGAGTGTAAGGGGTCAAATCGGCTACGAGCAGTACTTC
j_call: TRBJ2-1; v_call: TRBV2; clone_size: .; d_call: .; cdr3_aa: CASNPDSGPQFF; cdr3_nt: TGTGCCAGCAATCCGGACTCGGGCCCTCAGTTCTTC
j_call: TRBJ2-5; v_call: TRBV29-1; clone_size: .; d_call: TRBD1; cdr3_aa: CSATGGAETQYF; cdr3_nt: TGCAGCGCCACAGGGGGCGCAGAGACCCAGTACTTC
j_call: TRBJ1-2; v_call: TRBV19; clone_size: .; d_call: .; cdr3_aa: CASSPEGYGYTF; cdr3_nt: TGTGCCAGTAGTCCGGAGGGGTATGGCTACACCTTC
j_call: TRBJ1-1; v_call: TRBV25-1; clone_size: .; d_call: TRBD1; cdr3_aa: CASSESGGAGVTEAFF; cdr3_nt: TGTGCCAGCAGTGAATCAGGGGGAGCAGGCGTCACTGAAGCTTTCTTT
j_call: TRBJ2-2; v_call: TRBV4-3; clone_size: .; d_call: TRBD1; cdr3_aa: CASSQDLRGRLNTGELFF; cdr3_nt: TGCGCCAGCAGCCAAGATTTAAGGGGGCGGTTGAACACCGGGGAGCTGTTTTTT
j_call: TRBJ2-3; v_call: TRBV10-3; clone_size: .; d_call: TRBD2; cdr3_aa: CAISGTSADTQYF; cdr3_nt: TGTGCCATCAGTGGGACTAGCGCAGATACGCAGTATTTT
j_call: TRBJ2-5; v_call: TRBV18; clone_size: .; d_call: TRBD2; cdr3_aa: CASSTGLAGAETQYF; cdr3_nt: TGTGCCAGCTCAACGGGACTAGCGGGAGCCGAGACCCAGTACTTC
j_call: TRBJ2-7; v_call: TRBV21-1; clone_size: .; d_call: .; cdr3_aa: CASSKPPDRPPYEQYF; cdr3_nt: TGTGCCAGCAGCAAACCCCCGGACAGGCCCCCCTACGAGCAGTACTTC
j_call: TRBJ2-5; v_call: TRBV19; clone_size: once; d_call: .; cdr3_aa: CASSRDFQETQYF; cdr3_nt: TGTGCCAGTAGTCGGGACTTCCAAGAGACCCAGTACTTC
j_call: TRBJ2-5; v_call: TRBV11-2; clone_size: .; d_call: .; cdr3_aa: CASSSSEWWETQYF; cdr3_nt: TGTGCCAGCAGCTCAAGTGAGTGGTGGGAGACCCAGTACTTC
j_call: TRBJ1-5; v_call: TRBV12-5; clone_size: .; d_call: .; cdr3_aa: CASGRGESGNQPQHF; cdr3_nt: TGTGCTAGTGGTCGGGGGGAGTCGGGCAATCAGCCCCAGCATTTT
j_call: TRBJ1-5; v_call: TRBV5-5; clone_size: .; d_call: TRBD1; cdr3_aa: CASSSGTGQPQHF; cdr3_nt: TGTGCCAGCAGCTCCGGGACAGGTCAGCCCCAGCATTTT
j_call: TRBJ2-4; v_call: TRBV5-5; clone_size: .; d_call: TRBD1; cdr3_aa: CASSPGTGNRGKNIQYF; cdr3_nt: TGTGCCAGCAGCCCAGGGACAGGGAATCGTGGCAAAAACATTCAGTACTTC